These 2 T cell receptor beta chains were sequenced from one sample in a study of shared clonotypes between healthy human individuals. As defined, naive CD8 cells were CD45RO-negative and positively selected for CCR7, with terminally differentiated effector memory CD45RA+ cells excluded. Profiled with immunoSEQ multiplex PCR; TCRdb holds only in-frame clones, not every one. The profile shows some 2 million clones, about 95% of them singletons. Sequences were obtained from naive CD8+ T cells sorted from blood. All receptors come from a man aged 18 to 35 in good health.

The chain combines TRBV5-6 with TRBJ2-1, with TRBD1 as a possible D gene (5 bases). V gave up 0 bases and J gave up 8 bases, with 9 bases separating them. Germline values: CDR1 SGHDT, CDR2 YYEEEE. This CDR3 is built from 13 residues. The CDR3 nucleotides read TGTGCCAGCAGCTTGGGGGGCGCGGATGAGCAGTTCTTC. It codes for CASSLGGADEQFF.

In this sample, this clone turned up once. V and J are TRBV28 and TRBJ1-1, with TRBD1 matching over 8 bases. The length of the CDR3 is 13 residues. V dropped 6 bases and J dropped 4; count of bases not matched to a gene: 4. Germline assignment: CDR1 MDHEN and CDR2 SYDVKM. The CDR3 DNA reads as TGTGCCAGCAGCTATACAGGGGGCACTGAAGCTTTCTTT. Residues: CASSYTGGTEAFF.